A selection of T cell receptor beta chains follows, all from one sample in a study of T cell repertoires in cytomegalovirus infection. TCRdb independently ran MiXCR on the reads; one entry per CDR3 protein. The profile shows roughly 800,000 distinct CDR3 sequences, around 29% of them singletons. These receptors lack a known antigen. The source was cultured CD8+ T cells from PBMCs, collected from culture after CMV antigen stimulation. The receptors shown here come from a human donor in good health (CMV status not recorded). Some clones in this sample may be carry-over from other donors' samples. The CDR3 runs from the conserved cysteine through the conserved F or W. The order of the fields is CDR3 length, D gene, clone size, V gene, J gene, CDR3 DNA, CDR3 protein. A D gene is named only where the DNA matches it firmly. Clone size, where shown, is once, few, many, or a class for clones that have expanded.

12	-	-	TRBV5-6	TRBJ2-4	TGTGCCAGCAGCTCGGGGACCGCAGGGGGGAACTTC	CASSSGTAGGNF
11	TRBD1	-	TRBV6-2/TRBV6-3	TRBJ2-3	TGTGCCAGCACGTGGACAGGGATGGCGTATTTT	CASTWTGMAYF
16	TRBD2	few	TRBV28	TRBJ2-2	TGTGCCAGCAGCCCCCTTTACGGGGAGGGTCACGGGGAGCTGTTTTTT	CASSPLYGEGHGELFF
16	TRBD2	-	TRBV3-1	TRBJ2-3	TGTGCCAGCAGCCATAGGACTAGCGGGCGCACAGATACGCAGTATTTT	CASSHRTSGRTDTQYF
17	-	many	TRBV7-8	TRBJ2-5	TGTGCCAGCAGCCCTCTAAGTTCGGGGGGCCTCCAAGAGACCCAGTACTTC	CASSPLSSGGLQETQYF
16	TRBD2	-	TRBV7-2	TRBJ2-1	TGTGCCAGCAGCTTAGGGGGGGTTACTAGCGGGGACGAGCAGTTCTTC	CASSLGGVTSGDEQFF
14	TRBD1	many	TRBV7-9	TRBJ1-4	TGTGCCAGCAGGTCGACAGGGCGGTTAGAAAAACTGTTTTTT	CASRSTGRLEKLFF
16	TRBD1	few	TRBV7-6	TRBJ2-5	TGTGCCAGCAGCTTAGTGGACAGGGACGACAAAGAGACCCAGTACTTC	CASSLVDRDDKETQYF
19	TRBD2	-	TRBV6-1	TRBJ2-1	TGTGCCAGCAGTTACACCCGACCATGGGCTAGCGGGGGCTACAATGAGCAGTTCTTC	CASSYTRPWASGGYNEQFF
14	-	-	TRBV6-2/TRBV6-3	TRBJ2-1	TGTGCCAGCAGTTACTCGAAGGCTTCCAATGAGCAGTTCTTC	CASSYSKASNEQFF
13	-	-	TRBV5-1	TRBJ1-1	TGCGCCAGCAGACACGAGAAGGGGACTGAAGCTTTCTTT	CASRHEKGTEAFF
14	TRBD1	-	TRBV6-5	TRBJ1-1	TGTGCCAGCGGGCTCCAGGGGGCCAGCACTGAAGCTTTCTTT	CASGLQGASTEAFF
16	-	-	TRBV20-1	TRBJ1-5	TGCAGTGCTAGAGGCCTACTCACAGGTAGCAATCAGCCCCAGCATTTT	CSARGLLTGSNQPQHF
16	-	-	TRBV5-1	TRBJ1-2	TGCGCCAGCAGCTTGGAATGGACAGAGCCTTGGCATGGCTACACCTTC	CASSLEWTEPWHGYTF
15	TRBD2	few	TRBV6-1	TRBJ2-1	TGTGCCAGCGCCTCCGGGACTAGCGGTTACAATGAGCAGTTCTTC	CASASGTSGYNEQFF
16	-	-	TRBV2	TRBJ2-4	TGTGCCAGCAGTGAGGGCCGACAGCTAGCCAAAAACATTCAGTACTTC	CASSEGRQLAKNIQYF
15	TRBD2	few	TRBV10-3	TRBJ2-7	TGTGCCATCAGTGACCGGGGGGGCGGTTCCTACGAGCAGTACTTC	CAISDRGGGSYEQYF
18	-	few	TRBV6-5	TRBJ1-6	TGTGCCAGCAGTTACTCGGCGGCTTTTCCTCCCGATAATTCACCCCTCCACTTT	CASSYSAAFPPDNSPLHF
15	-	-	TRBV15	TRBJ1-3	TGTGCCACCAGCAGAGATCTGGGGGTTGGAAACACCATATATTTT	CATSRDLGVGNTIYF
15	TRBD1	-	TRBV2	TRBJ2-1	TGTGCCAGCAGTGGTCCCGGGACAGGGATTAATGAGCAGTTCTTC	CASSGPGTGINEQFF
16	TRBD2	few	TRBV7-6	TRBJ2-1	TGTGCCAGCAGCTTAGCGCTTAGCGGGGGGTTCGATGAGCAGTTCTTC	CASSLALSGGFDEQFF
16	-	-	TRBV19	TRBJ1-1	TGTGCCAGTATCGAAACGGGGGGACAAAAGAACACTGAAGCTTTCTTT	CASIETGGQKNTEAFF
15	TRBD2	few	TRBV27	TRBJ2-1	TGTGCCAGCAGTTTATTCGGCGGGGGGGCCGCTGAGCAGTTCTTC	CASSLFGGGAAEQFF
15	-	-	TRBV9	TRBJ1-1	TGTGCCAGCAGCGCCTCAGCTAACGGGAACACTGAAGCTTTCTTT	CASSASANGNTEAFF
15	TRBD1	few	TRBV7-9	TRBJ1-4	TGTGCCAGCAGCCTCGGGACAGCCCGGGAGGAAAAACTGTTTTTT	CASSLGTAREEKLFF
15	TRBD1	-	TRBV29-1	TRBJ1-2	TGCAGCGTTGAAGCCGCCGGGACAGGGCGTTATGGCTACACCTTC	CSVEAAGTGRYGYTF
17	-	few	TRBV6-5	TRBJ1-2	TGTGCCAGCAGTTACCGAGACGACCAACATGGGCAGGATGGCTACACCTTC	CASSYRDDQHGQDGYTF
14	TRBD1	once	TRBV28	TRBJ2-3	TGTGCCAGCAGGGATCTACAGGGGGCAGATACGCAGTATTTT	CASRDLQGADTQYF
14	-	few	TRBV6-5	TRBJ2-2	TGTGCCAGCAGTCCCGGATCTTACACCGGGGAGCTGTTTTTT	CASSPGSYTGELFF
12	-	-	TRBV9	TRBJ1-6	TGTGCCAGCGGTTCCGGTAATTCACCCCTCCACTTT	CASGSGNSPLHF
12	TRBD1	medium-sized	TRBV7-8	TRBJ2-7	TGTGCCAGCTCACAGGGGAACCACGAGCAGTACTTC	CASSQGNHEQYF
15	TRBD2	-	TRBV19	TRBJ2-7	TGTGCCAGTAGCGTCGGGACTAACTCTTACTACGAGCAGTACTTC	CASSVGTNSYYEQYF
13	-	few	TRBV7-3	TRBJ2-2	TGTGCCAGCAGCCCTCGTCCTGCCGGGGAGCTGTTTTTT	CASSPRPAGELFF
15	TRBD2	few	TRBV7-3	TRBJ2-1	TGTGCCAGCAGCTTAATTAGCGGGGCCTACAATGAGCAGTTCTTC	CASSLISGAYNEQFF
14	-	few	TRBV7-9	TRBJ2-5	TGTGCCAGCAGCGTGGGGGGGCCCGGAGAGACCCAGTACTTC	CASSVGGPGETQYF
18	TRBD1	-	TRBV2	TRBJ1-1	TGTGCCAGCAGTTATACAATAATCCTGGGACAGGGGGACACTGAAGCTTTCTTT	CASSYTIILGQGDTEAFF
16	-	many	TRBV7-8	TRBJ2-3	TGTGCCAGCAGCTTCCGAGGCCAAGGTCCCACAGATACGCAGTATTTT	CASSFRGQGPTDTQYF
17	-	many	TRBV12-3/TRBV12-4	TRBJ1-5	TGTGCCAGCACTATATCGGGCGGCCTGAAGGGCAATCAGCCCCAGCATTTT	CASTISGGLKGNQPQHF
13	-	-	TRBV19	TRBJ1-3	TGTGCCAGTAGTATCGAAAGGAGGGACACCATATATTTT	CASSIERRDTIYF
14	-	many	TRBV7-2	TRBJ2-1	TGTGCCAGCAGCTTAGCGGTTTGGGAAGATGAGCAGTTCTTC	CASSLAVWEDEQFF
13	-	-	TRBV7-6	TRBJ1-1	TGTGCCAGCAGCGTCAGCTCAAACACTGAAGCTTTCTTT	CASSVSSNTEAFF
18	TRBD1	many	TRBV7-9	TRBJ1-6	TGTGCCAGCAGCTTAGACCTCAGGGGGAGCTCCTATAATTCACCCCTCCACTTT	CASSLDLRGSSYNSPLHF
14	-	-	TRBV19	TRBJ1-1	TGTGCCAGTAGCGCACTTTTATGGAACACTGAAGCTTTCTTT	CASSALLWNTEAFF
13	-	-	TRBV28	TRBJ1-1	TGTGCCAGCCTTGGCCAGGGAATCACTGAAGCTTTCTTT	CASLGQGITEAFF
12	-	few	TRBV7-6	TRBJ1-1	TGTGCCAGCAGCCCGAACGGGGTAGAAGCTTTCTTT	CASSPNGVEAFF